The 3 T cell receptor beta chains listed next were all sequenced from one sample in a study of cytomegalovirus exposure and HLA in healthy donors. Only in-frame clones appear in the TCRdb table, and some are missing; sequencing was by immunoSEQ multiplex PCR. Of more than 110,000 clones in the sample, almost 85% were seen once. Sequencing was performed on PBMCs. The origin of the receptors is a woman in her 30s in good health and CMV-seronegative.

The chain couples TRBV5-4 to TRBJ1-5, with 8 bases lining up with TRBD1. V lost 2 bases to trimming and J lost 0 bases; unmatched junction nucleotides: 7. CDR3 length: 17 amino acids. CDR1 is SGHNT, CDR2 YYREEE, per germline (reference sequence). The CDR3 DNA reads TGTGCCAGCAGCTTCCGGCAGGGGGCTGATAGCAATCAGCCCCAGCATTTT. This encodes CASSFRQGADSNQPQHF.

CDR3 coding DNA: TGTGCCAGCAGCTTGGGGGAGCTGCGCGCCCGCACAGATACGCAGTATTTT. Translation: CASSLGELRARTDTQYF. The chain combines TRBV5-4 with TRBJ2-3; tentative D call: TRBD2 (5 bases). Trimming left V 0 bases short and J 1 base short, with 15 bases between. The CDR3 runs to 17 residues. Germline V CDR1 and CDR2: SGHNT, YYREEE (reference sequence).

The chain joins TRBV28 to TRBJ2-5; maybe TRBD1 (6 bases). Trimming took 5 bases from V and 6 from J, leaving 16 bases between them. Germline V gene lookup returns CDR1 MDHEN and CDR2 SYDVKM. The CDR3 is 14 amino acids. The DNA of the CDR3 is TGTGCCAGCAGTCAAACAGGGCTGGTGAAGACCCAGTACTTC. Translated: CASSQTGLVKTQYF.